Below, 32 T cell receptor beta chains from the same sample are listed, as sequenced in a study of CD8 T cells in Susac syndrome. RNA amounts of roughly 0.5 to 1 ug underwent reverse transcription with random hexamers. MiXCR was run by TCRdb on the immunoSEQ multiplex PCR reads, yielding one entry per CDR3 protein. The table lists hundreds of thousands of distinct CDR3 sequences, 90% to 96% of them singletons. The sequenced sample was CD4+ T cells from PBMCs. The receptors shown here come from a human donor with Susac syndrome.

The DNA of the CDR3 is TGCGCCAGCAGCTTGGATGCGGGAGGGGACTACGAGCAGTACTTC. Its translation: CASSLDAGGDYEQYF. The chain recombines TRBV5-1 with TRBJ2-7, with 9 positions matching TRBD2. Germline CDR1 is SGHRS and CDR2 is YFSETQ. Germline trimming cut 0 bases from V and 3 bases from J; bases unmatched to any gene: 4. The CDR3 is 15 amino acids. Drawing the rest from reference TRBV5-1 and TRBJ2-7, the complete variable domain is KAGVTQTPRYLIKTRGQQVTLSCSPISGHRSVSWYQQTPGQGLQFLFEYFSETQRNKGNFPGRFSGRQFSNSRSEMNVSTLELGDSALYLCASSLDAGGDYEQYFGPGTRLTVT.

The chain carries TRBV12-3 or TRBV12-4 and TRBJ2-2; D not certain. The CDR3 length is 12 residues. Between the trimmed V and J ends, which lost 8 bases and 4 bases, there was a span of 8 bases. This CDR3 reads CASRRSTGELFF. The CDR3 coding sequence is TGTGCCAGCCGTCGGTCCACCGGGGAGCTGTTTTTT.

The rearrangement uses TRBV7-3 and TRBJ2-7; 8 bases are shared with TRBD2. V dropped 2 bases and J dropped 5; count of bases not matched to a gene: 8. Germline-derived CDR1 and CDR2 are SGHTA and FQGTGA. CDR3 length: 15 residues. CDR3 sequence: CASSLSGGRLNEQYF. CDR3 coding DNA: TGTGCCAGCAGCTTATCGGGCGGGAGGTTGAACGAGCAGTACTTC.

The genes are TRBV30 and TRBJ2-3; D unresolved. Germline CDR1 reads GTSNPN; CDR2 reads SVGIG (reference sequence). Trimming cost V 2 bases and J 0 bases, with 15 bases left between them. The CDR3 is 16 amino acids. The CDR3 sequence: CAWSSLSPPSTDTQYF. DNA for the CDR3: TGTGCCTGGAGTAGCCTCTCTCCACCTAGCACAGATACGCAGTATTTT.

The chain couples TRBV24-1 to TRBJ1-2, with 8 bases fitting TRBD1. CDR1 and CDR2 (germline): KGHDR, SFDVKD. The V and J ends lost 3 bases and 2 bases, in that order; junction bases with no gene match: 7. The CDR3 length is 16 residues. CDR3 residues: CATSDPPGGENYGYTF. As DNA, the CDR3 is TGTGCCACCAGTGATCCCCCAGGGGGCGAGAACTATGGCTACACCTTC.

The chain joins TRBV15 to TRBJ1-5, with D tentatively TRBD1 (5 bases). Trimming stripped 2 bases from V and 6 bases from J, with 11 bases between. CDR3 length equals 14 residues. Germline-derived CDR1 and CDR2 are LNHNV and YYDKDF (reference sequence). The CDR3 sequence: CATSRQLGVQPQHF. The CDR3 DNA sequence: TGTGCCACCAGCAGACAACTAGGGGTTCAGCCCCAGCATTTT. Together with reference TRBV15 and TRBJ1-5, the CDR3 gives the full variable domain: DAMVIQNPRYQVTQFGKPVTLSCSQTLNHNVMYWYQQKSSQAPKLLFHYYDKDFNNEADTPDNFQSRRPNTSFCFLDIRSPGLGDTAMYLCATSRQLGVQPQHFGDGTRLSIL.

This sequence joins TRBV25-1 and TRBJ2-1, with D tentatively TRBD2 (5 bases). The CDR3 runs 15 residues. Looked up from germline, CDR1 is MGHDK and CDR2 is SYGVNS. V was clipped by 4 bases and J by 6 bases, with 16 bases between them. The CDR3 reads CASSVSGESGNEQFF. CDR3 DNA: TGTGCCAGCAGTGTTTCCGGGGAGAGCGGCAATGAGCAGTTCTTC.

In DNA, the CDR3 is TGCGCCAGCAGCCACGGGACTCCCAACACTGAAGCTTTCTTT. As protein: CASSHGTPNTEAFF. The V call is TRBV5-1, the J call TRBJ1-1, with a tentative D call TRBD1 (5 bases). The germline V gene has CDR1 SGHRS and CDR2 YFSETQ. The V end lost 4 bases, the J end lost 2 bases, and 12 bases lay between the germline ends. This CDR3 is built from 14 residues.

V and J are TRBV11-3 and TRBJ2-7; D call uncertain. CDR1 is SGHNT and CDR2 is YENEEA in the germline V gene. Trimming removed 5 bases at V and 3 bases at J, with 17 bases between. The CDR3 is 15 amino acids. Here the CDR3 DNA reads TGTGCCAGCAGCCTAGGTAGGAACGGCTACTACGAGCAGTACTTC. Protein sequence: CASSLGRNGYYEQYF.

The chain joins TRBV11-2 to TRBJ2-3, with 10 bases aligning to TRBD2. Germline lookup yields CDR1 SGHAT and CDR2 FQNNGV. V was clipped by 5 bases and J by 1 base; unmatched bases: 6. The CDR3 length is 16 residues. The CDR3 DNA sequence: TGTGCCAGCAGCGACTTAGCGGGAGGTCGCACAGATACGCAGTATTTT. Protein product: CASSDLAGGRTDTQYF.

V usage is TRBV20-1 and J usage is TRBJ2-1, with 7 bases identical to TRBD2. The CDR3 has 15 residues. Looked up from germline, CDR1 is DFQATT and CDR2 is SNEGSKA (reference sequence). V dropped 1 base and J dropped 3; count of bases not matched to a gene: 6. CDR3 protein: CSARGLAGSYNEQFF. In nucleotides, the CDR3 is TGCAGTGCTAGAGGTTTAGCGGGTAGCTACAATGAGCAGTTCTTC.

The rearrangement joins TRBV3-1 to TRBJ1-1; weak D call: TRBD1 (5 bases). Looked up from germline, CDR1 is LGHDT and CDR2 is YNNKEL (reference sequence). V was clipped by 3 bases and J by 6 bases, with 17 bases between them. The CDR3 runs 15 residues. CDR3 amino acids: CASSQEGGARAEAFF. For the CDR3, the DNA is TGTGCCAGCAGCCAGGAGGGAGGGGCCAGGGCTGAAGCTTTCTTT.

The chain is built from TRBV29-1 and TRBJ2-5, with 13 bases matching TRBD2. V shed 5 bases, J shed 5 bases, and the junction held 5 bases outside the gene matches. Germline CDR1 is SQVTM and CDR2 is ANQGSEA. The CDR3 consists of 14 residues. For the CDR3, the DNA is TGCAGCGTTAGTAGACTAGCGGGAGGTGAGACCCAGTACTTC. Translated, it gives CSVSRLAGGETQYF.

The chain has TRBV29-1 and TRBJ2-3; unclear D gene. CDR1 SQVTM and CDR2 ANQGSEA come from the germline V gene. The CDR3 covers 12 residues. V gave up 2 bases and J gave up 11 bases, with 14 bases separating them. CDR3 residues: CSVEYPGRMQYF. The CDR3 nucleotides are TGCAGCGTTGAATACCCCGGGCGGATGCAGTATTTT.

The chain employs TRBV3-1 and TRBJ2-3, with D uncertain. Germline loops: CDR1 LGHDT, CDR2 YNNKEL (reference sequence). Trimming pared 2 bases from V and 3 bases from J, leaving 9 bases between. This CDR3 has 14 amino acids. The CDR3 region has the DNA TGTGCCAGCAGCCAAAGTCCCAGGACAGATACGCAGTATTTT. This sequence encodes CASSQSPRTDTQYF.

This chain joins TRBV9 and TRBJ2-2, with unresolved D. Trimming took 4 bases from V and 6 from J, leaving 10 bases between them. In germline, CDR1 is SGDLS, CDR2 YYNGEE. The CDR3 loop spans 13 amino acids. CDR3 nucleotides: TGTGCCAGCAGCTCCCAGTTTTCCGGGGAGCTGTTTTTT. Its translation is CASSSQFSGELFF.

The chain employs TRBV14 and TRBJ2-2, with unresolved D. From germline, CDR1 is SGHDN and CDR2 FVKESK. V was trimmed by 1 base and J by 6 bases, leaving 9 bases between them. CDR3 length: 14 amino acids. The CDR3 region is CASSQVRLSGELFF. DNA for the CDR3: TGTGCCAGCAGCCAAGTCAGATTGTCCGGGGAGCTGTTTTTT.

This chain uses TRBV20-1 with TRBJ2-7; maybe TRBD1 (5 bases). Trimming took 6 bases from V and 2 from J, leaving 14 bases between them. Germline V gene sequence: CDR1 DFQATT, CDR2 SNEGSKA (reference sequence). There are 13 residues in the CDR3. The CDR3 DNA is TGCAGTGCGCCCCAGGGTCCCACCTACGAGCAGTACTTC. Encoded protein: CSAPQGPTYEQYF.

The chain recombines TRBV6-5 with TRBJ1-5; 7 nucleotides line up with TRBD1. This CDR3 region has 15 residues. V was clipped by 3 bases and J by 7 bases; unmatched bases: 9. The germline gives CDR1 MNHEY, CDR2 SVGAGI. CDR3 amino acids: CASSYNRGQGQPQHF. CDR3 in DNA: TGTGCCAGCAGTTATAATAGGGGGCAGGGCCAGCCCCAGCATTTT.

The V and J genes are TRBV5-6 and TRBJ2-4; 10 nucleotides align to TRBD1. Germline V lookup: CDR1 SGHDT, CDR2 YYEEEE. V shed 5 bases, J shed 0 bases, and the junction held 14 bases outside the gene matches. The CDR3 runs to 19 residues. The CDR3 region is CASRGAGTGALLAKNIQYF. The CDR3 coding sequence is TGTGCCAGCAGGGGTGCCGGGACAGGGGCCCTTCTAGCCAAAAACATTCAGTACTTC.

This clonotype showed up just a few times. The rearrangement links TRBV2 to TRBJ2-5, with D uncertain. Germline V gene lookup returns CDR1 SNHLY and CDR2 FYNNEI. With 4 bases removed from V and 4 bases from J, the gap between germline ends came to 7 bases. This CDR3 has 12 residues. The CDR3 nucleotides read TGTGCCAGCAGTGGCAGTGGAGAGACCCAGTACTTC. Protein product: CASSGSGETQYF.

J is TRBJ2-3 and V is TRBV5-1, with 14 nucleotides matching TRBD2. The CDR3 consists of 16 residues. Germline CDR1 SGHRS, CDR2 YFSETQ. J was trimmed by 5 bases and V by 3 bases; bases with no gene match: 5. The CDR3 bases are TGCGCCAGCAGCTCGGGACTAGCGGGAGCAGAAGATACGCAGTATTTT. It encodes CASSSGLAGAEDTQYF.

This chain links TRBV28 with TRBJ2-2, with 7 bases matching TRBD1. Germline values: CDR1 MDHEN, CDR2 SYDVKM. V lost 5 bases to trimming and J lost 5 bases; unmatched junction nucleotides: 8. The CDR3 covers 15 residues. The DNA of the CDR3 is TGTGCCAGCAGTCCGCCGGGACAGCTAACCGGGGAGCTGTTTTTT. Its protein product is CASSPPGQLTGELFF.

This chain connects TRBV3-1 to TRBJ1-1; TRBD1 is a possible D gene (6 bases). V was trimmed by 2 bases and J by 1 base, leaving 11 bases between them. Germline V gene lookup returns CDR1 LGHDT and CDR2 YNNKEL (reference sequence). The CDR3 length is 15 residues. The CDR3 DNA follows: TGTGCCAGCAGCCAACAGAGGACAGCGAACACTGAAGCTTTCTTT. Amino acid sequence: CASSQQRTANTEAFF.

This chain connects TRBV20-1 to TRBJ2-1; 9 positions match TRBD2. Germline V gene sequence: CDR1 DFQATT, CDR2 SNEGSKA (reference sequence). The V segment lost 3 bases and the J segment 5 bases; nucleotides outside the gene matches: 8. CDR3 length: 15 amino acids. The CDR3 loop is CSASSTSGQDNEQFF. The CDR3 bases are TGCAGTGCTAGCTCGACTAGCGGACAAGACAATGAGCAGTTCTTC.

In DNA form, the CDR3 reads TGTGCCAGCAGCCATTGGGACAGGCTGGTGGAGACCCAGTACTTC. Translated, it gives CASSHWDRLVETQYF. The chain is built from TRBV3-1 and TRBJ2-5; 8 bases match TRBD1. The CDR3 is 15 residues long. Germline V gene data show CDR1 as LGHDT and CDR2 as YNNKEL (reference sequence). Trimming cost V 3 bases and J 5 bases; bases outside gene matches: 8.

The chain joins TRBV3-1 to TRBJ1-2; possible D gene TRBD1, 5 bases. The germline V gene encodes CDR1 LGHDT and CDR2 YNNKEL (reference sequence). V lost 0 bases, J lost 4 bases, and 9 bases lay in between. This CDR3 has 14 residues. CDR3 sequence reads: CASSQDNRPYGYTF. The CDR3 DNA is TGTGCCAGCAGCCAAGACAACAGGCCCTATGGCTACACCTTC.

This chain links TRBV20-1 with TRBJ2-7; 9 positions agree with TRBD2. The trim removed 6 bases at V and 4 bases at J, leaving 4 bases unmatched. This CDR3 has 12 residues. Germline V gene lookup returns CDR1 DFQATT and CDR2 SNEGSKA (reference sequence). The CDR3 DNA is TGCAGTGCAATTAGCGGGAGTTACGAGCAGTACTTC. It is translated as CSAISGSYEQYF.

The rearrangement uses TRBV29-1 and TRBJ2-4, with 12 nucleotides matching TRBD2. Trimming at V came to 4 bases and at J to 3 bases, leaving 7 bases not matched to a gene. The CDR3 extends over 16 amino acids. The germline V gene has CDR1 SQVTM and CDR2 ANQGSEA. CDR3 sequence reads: CSVVTSGSGVKNIQYF. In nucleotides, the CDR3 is TGCAGCGTTGTGACTAGCGGGAGTGGCGTCAAAAACATTCAGTACTTC.

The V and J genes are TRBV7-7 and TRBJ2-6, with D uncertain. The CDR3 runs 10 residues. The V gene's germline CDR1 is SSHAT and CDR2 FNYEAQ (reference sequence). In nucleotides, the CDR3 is TGTGCAACTGGGGCCAACGTCCTGACTTTC. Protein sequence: CATGANVLTF.

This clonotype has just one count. In DNA, the CDR3 is TGCAGTCCCGGAAGAGGGAAGGACGAGCAGTACTTC. It is translated as CSPGRGKDEQYF. The rearrangement links TRBV20-1 to TRBJ2-7; possible D gene TRBD2, 5 bases. V dropped 8 bases and J dropped 5 bases, with 16 bases sitting between them. From germline, CDR1 is DFQATT and CDR2 SNEGSKA (reference sequence). The CDR3 is 12 residues long.

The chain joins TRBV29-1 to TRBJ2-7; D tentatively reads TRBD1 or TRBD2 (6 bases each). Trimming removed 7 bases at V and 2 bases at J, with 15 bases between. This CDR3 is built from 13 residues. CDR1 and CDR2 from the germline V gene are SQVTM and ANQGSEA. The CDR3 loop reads CSARGGGTYEQYF. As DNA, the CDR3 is TGCAGCGCCAGGGGTGGGGGGACCTACGAGCAGTACTTC.